This TCR beta chain comes out of a study of blood T cell repertoires in COVID-19. About the research overall: Spain, Italy and the United States supplied samples that represented acute and convalescent COVID-19. PBMCs, B-cell-depleted T cells, or T cells provided the cDNA or gDNA that made up the material.

From germline, CDR1 is MNHEY and CDR2 SVGAGI. The CDR3 runs to 14 residues. V was shortened by 5 bases and J by 7 bases, with 15 bases between the two germline ends. Original processing methods: By means of reference gene primer amplification, nucleated cell counts were estimated. Assay: immunoSEQ multiplex PCR; the TCRdb copy retains only in-frame clones and omits some. V and J calls and clone size come straight from that table; D and trimming were deduced from the DNA. This repertoire shows just over 300,000 clones, 75% to 90% found once; its top ten account for roughly 2.3%. The receptor comes from a man aged 18 to 29 with active or convalescent COVID-19. The chain links TRBV6-5 to TRBJ2-1, with D tentatively TRBD2 (5 bases). The sample taken for sequencing was peripheral blood. CDR3 DNA: TGTGCCAGCAGTCCGACACTACGAGGGAATGAGCAGTTCTTC. Residues: CASSPTLRGNEQFF.